These T cell receptor beta chains were read from a single sample in a study of T cell repertoires in cytomegalovirus infection. MiXCR, run by TCRdb on the reads, gives a single entry per CDR3 protein. The table shows about 830,000 distinct CDR3 sequences, with around a third occurring only once. Antigens for these TCRs are unknown. This specimen was cultured CD8+ T cells from PBMCs, taken from culture after CMV antigen stimulation. Receptor source: a human donor in good health (CMV status not recorded). Some clones in this sample may be carry-over from other donors' samples. Both conserved end residues are part of each CDR3. A D gene is named only where the DNA matches it firmly. Some rows mark clone size as missing; the rest say once, few, many or name a class of expanded clone.

TRBV6-8	few	TRBD2	TRBJ2-3	TGTGCCAGCAGTTATGGGCTAGCGGGGGGCAGAGATACGCAGTATTTT	CASSYGLAGGRDTQYF
TRBV4-3	once	TRBD2	TRBJ2-1	TGCGCCAGCAGCCCCGGACTAGCGGGGGGCAGCCTCTATGAGCAGTTCTTC	CASSPGLAGGSLYEQFF
TRBV7-3	few	NA	TRBJ1-1	TGTGCCAGCAGCTTGGGCTCCGGGGCAGGGGAACCTGAAGCTTTCTTT	CASSLGSGAGEPEAFF
TRBV12-3/TRBV12-4	NA	NA	TRBJ1-4	TGTGCCAGCAGCAAGGTTGGGAACCGAGATGAAAAACTGTTTTTT	CASSKVGNRDEKLFF
TRBV11-2	NA	TRBD1	TRBJ2-7	TGTGCCAGCAGCTTAGGCCCCGGGACAGGTATCGAGCAGTACTTC	CASSLGPGTGIEQYF
TRBV4-1	NA	NA	TRBJ1-1	TGCGCCAGCAGCCAAGAATGGGGCCGAGAAGCTTTCTTT	CASSQEWGREAFF
TRBV7-8	many	TRBD1	TRBJ1-5	TGTGCCAGCAGCTTAGCTGACAGGGTTCCCCAGCATTTT	CASSLADRVPQHF
TRBV12-3/TRBV12-4	NA	NA	TRBJ2-3	TGTGCCAGCAGCATCCAAGGGACGGCCTTGCTTACGCAGTATTTT	CASSIQGTALLTQYF
TRBV19	NA	NA	TRBJ2-1	TGTGCCAGTAGTATACCTGGGGCAGGCTCCTACAATGAGCAGTTCTTC	CASSIPGAGSYNEQFF
TRBV28	NA	TRBD1	TRBJ1-2	TGTGCCAGCAGTTTAAGGGACAGGGCCCTTTGGGGCTACACCTTC	CASSLRDRALWGYTF
TRBV15	NA	TRBD1	TRBJ2-5	TGTGCCACCAGCACCCCCTTGACAGGGGGCGATAAGACCCAGTACTTC	CATSTPLTGGDKTQYF
TRBV7-7	few	TRBD2	TRBJ2-5	TGTGCTAGCAGCTCAGGTCCGGGGGGGCAAGAGACCCAGTACTTC	CASSSGPGGQETQYF
TRBV7-6	few	NA	TRBJ2-1	TGTGCCAGCAGCTTAGCGACGCCTATAACAGGGTATTGGAATGAGCAGTTCTTC	CASSLATPITGYWNEQFF
TRBV28	NA	NA	TRBJ2-5	TGTGCCAGCAGTTTAAGTGGCGGAGCGAGGGGGCAAGAGACCCAGTACTTC	CASSLSGGARGQETQYF
TRBV7-9	NA	NA	TRBJ1-6	TGTGCCAGCAAGGGGACTCCTAATTCACCCCTCCACTTT	CASKGTPNSPLHF
TRBV10-3	NA	NA	TRBJ1-5	TGTGCCCCCCCCGCAGATCAGCCCCAGCATTTT	CAPPADQPQHF
TRBV12-5	NA	NA	TRBJ1-1	TGTGCTAGTGGTTTCCCCGGGGGGAGTGCTTTCTTT	CASGFPGGSAFF
TRBV10-3	once	NA	TRBJ2-1	TGTGCCATAGGAAGCGGCGGCTACAATGAGCAGTTCTTC	CAIGSGGYNEQFF
TRBV20-1	many	NA	TRBJ1-5	TGCAGTGCTAGTCTTCCTTGGGGCAATAATCAGCCCCAGCATTTT	CSASLPWGNNQPQHF
TRBV6-1	NA	NA	TRBJ2-1	TGTGCCAGCAGCATTAGTCGGATCAATGAGCAGTTCTTC	CASSISRINEQFF
TRBV10-3	NA	NA	TRBJ2-5	TGTGCCATCAGTGAGTCTCCGAGTGGGAAGACCCAGTACTTC	CAISESPSGKTQYF
TRBV11-2	few	NA	TRBJ2-1	TGTGCCAGCAGCCGGAAAAACAATGAGCAGTTCTTC	CASSRKNNEQFF
TRBV19	NA	TRBD1	TRBJ1-2	TGTGCCACCCATAAATATTGGGACAGTTCTGATGGCTACACCTTC	CATHKYWDSSDGYTF
TRBV27	NA	TRBD1	TRBJ1-5	TGTGCCAGCAGGACAGGGAAAGAAGGCCAGCCCCAGCATTTT	CASRTGKEGQPQHF
TRBV6-2/TRBV6-3	few	TRBD2	TRBJ2-3	TGTGCCAGCAGTTACCTTAGCGGGGGCACAGATACGCAGTATTTT	CASSYLSGGTDTQYF
TRBV6-1	NA	NA	TRBJ2-3	TGTGCCAGCTGGGGGTCAGTCCCTAGCACAGATACGCAGTATTTT	CASWGSVPSTDTQYF
TRBV7-9	NA	TRBD1	TRBJ2-7	TGTGCCAGCACCACTGACAGGGGGATCGACGAGCAGTACTTC	CASTTDRGIDEQYF
TRBV12-3/TRBV12-4	NA	TRBD1	TRBJ1-2	TGTGCCAGCAGTTCCTCCGGGACAGGAGGCTACACCTTC	CASSSSGTGGYTF
TRBV25-1	few	NA	TRBJ2-1	TGTGCCAGCAGTGAATCGGGACTCCCTCAGTACAATGAGCAGTTCTTC	CASSESGLPQYNEQFF
TRBV19	NA	TRBD1	TRBJ1-2	TGTGCCAGTACCGGGACAGCGGGGAACTATGGCTACACCTTC	CASTGTAGNYGYTF